Each of the 19 T cell receptor beta chains below was sequenced from the same sample in a study of blood T cell repertoires in COVID-19. Clones were read by immunoSEQ multiplex PCR, and TCRdb kept only the in-frame ones, dropping some. The sample includes roughly 360,000 clones, roughly 80% seen only once; the top ten take 0.85% to 1.2%. The specimen sequenced was peripheral blood. All receptors come from a human donor with acute or convalescent COVID-19. The donor label of this sample is uncertain.

The gene calls are TRBV2 and TRBJ1-1; D uncertain. Germline assignment: CDR1 SNHLY and CDR2 FYNNEI. The CDR3 is 12 amino acids. V gave up 5 bases and J gave up 7 bases, with 11 bases separating them. DNA for the CDR3: TGTGCCAGCAGTCCACTACAATTTGAAGCTTTCTTT. Translation gives CASSPLQFEAFF. The full variable domain, with the rest looked up from reference TRBV2 and TRBJ1-1, is EPEVTQTPSHQVTQMGQEVILRCVPISNHLYFYWYRQILGQKVEFLVSFYNNEISEKSEIFDDQFSVERPDGSNFTLKIRSTKLEDSAMYFCASSPLQFEAFFGQGTRLTVV.

V gene TRBV6-4 combines with J gene TRBJ2-3; maybe TRBD1 (6 bases). V lost 3 bases, J lost 0 bases, and 7 bases lay in between. The CDR3 runs 14 residues. The germline V gene encodes CDR1 MRHNA and CDR2 SNTAGT. The CDR3 loop reads CASSEDSSTDTQYF. As DNA, the CDR3 is TGTGCCAGCAGTGAGGACAGCAGCACAGATACGCAGTATTTT.

CDR3 nucleotide sequence: TGTGCCACCAAAACGGACAGGCCCCCCCACGAGCAGTACTTC. Translated: CATKTDRPPHEQYF. This chain connects TRBV5-4 to TRBJ2-7, with 7 bases lining up with TRBD1. J gave up 5 bases and V 9 bases, and 14 bases lay outside the gene matches. The CDR3 is 14 residues long. Germline-derived CDR1 and CDR2 are SGHNT and YYREEE (reference sequence).

CDR3 nucleotides: TGTGCCAGCAGTCAAGAGGTGCTAGCGGGTAACGAGCAGTACTTC. This gives the protein CASSQEVLAGNEQYF. The genes are TRBV2 and TRBJ2-7; 8 bases match TRBD2. V lost 5 bases, J lost 5 bases, and 11 bases stayed unmatched. The CDR3 has 15 amino acids. Germline V gives CDR1 SNHLY, CDR2 FYNNEI. The full variable domain, completed using reference TRBV2 and TRBJ2-7, is EPEVTQTPSHQVTQMGQEVILRCVPISNHLYFYWYRQILGQKVEFLVSFYNNEISEKSEIFDDQFSVERPDGSNFTLKIRSTKLEDSAMYFCASSQEVLAGNEQYFGPGTRLTVT.

The rearrangement joins TRBV12-3 or TRBV12-4 to TRBJ1-1; D is ambiguous. The CDR3 loop spans 11 amino acids. Trimming pared 3 bases from V and 8 bases from J, leaving 7 bases between. The CDR3 DNA reads TGTGCCAGCAGTTTGGGGAGGGAAGCTTTCTTT. It is translated as CASSLGREAFF.

The chain combines TRBV24-1 with TRBJ2-3, with D tentatively TRBD1 (5 bases). CDR1 and CDR2 (germline): KGHDR, SFDVKD. The CDR3 is 16 amino acids. Between the trimmed V and J ends, which lost 0 bases and 0 bases, there was a span of 9 bases. Written as DNA, the CDR3 is TGTGCCACCAGTGATTTGACAGGTTCTAGCACAGATACGCAGTATTTT. Translating gives CATSDLTGSSTDTQYF.

This clone was counted only a few times. The V call is TRBV6-5, the J call TRBJ1-3, with a tentative D call TRBD1 (5 bases). Trimming cost V 8 bases and J 1 base, with 12 bases left between them. CDR3 length equals 14 residues. Germline CDR1 reads MNHEY; CDR2 reads SVGAGI. The CDR3 spells CASAQGYSGNTIYF. The CDR3 DNA sequence: TGTGCCAGCGCCCAGGGTTATTCTGGAAACACCATATATTTT.

The chain is built from TRBV7-2 and TRBJ1-2; no clear D gene. CDR1 is SGHTA and CDR2 is FQGNSA in the germline V gene. The CDR3 is 13 residues long. Trimming shortened V by 1 base and J by 3 bases, and 6 bases separated the two germline ends. The CDR3 loop is CASSLDFYYGYTF. CDR3 coding DNA: TGTGCCAGCAGCTTAGACTTCTACTATGGCTACACCTTC.

The rearrangement links TRBV15 to TRBJ2-5; 8 bases are shared with TRBD2. The CDR3 runs 15 residues. CDR1 is LNHNV, CDR2 YYDKDF, per germline (reference sequence). V lost 0 bases and J lost 5; bases outside the gene matches: 5. CDR3 sequence (DNA): TGTGCCACCAGCAGAGAGCGCGGGGGGTCGGAGACCCAGTACTTC. It specifies CATSRERGGSETQYF.

V is TRBV9 and J is TRBJ2-1, with a tentative D call TRBD1 (6 bases). The CDR3 loop spans 15 amino acids. CDR1 is SGDLS, CDR2 YYNGEE, per germline. The V end lost 3 bases, the J end lost 5 bases, and 15 bases lay between the germline ends. The CDR3 DNA is TGTGCCAGCAGCGAGAGCACAGGGCTTAACAATGAGCAGTTCTTC. As protein: CASSESTGLNNEQFF. Filled out from reference TRBV9 and TRBJ2-1, the complete variable domain reads DSGVTQTPKHLITATGQRVTLRCSPRSGDLSVYWYQQSLDQGLQFLIQYYNGEERAKGNILERFSAQQFPDLHSELNLSSLELGDSALYFCASSESTGLNNEQFFGPGTRLTVL.

The V and J genes are TRBV11-2 and TRBJ2-7; D is perhaps TRBD1 (6 bases). Trimming took 5 bases from V and 2 from J, leaving 13 bases between them. The CDR3 runs 14 residues. CDR1 and CDR2 from the germline V gene are SGHAT and FQNNGV. The CDR3 bases are TGTGCCAGCAGCGTTGCCCGGACAGCCTACGAGCAGTACTTC. Translating it yields CASSVARTAYEQYF. The variable domain in full, completed from reference TRBV11-2 and TRBJ2-7, reads EAGVAQSPRYKIIEKRQSVAFWCNPISGHATLYWYQQILGQGPKLLIQFQNNGVVDDSQLPKDRFSAERLKGVDSTLKIQPAKLEDSAVYLCASSVARTAYEQYFGPGTRLTVT.

The CDR3 loop reads CASSYGATGYQETQYF. The CDR3 DNA reads TGTGCCAGCAGCTATGGAGCGACGGGGTACCAAGAGACCCAGTACTTC. This chain uses TRBV5-5 with TRBJ2-5, with D possibly TRBD2 on 5 matching bases. This CDR3 has 16 residues. Trimming pared 3 bases from V and 0 bases from J, leaving 15 bases between. Germline CDR1 SGHKS, CDR2 YYEKEE (reference sequence).

This rearrangement joins TRBV6-4 to TRBJ2-7; the D gene is possibly TRBD1 (6 bases). This CDR3 contains 15 residues. V lost 3 bases and J 2 bases, leaving 14 bases between the germline ends. Germline V gene data show CDR1 as MRHNA and CDR2 as SNTAGT. CDR3 nucleotide sequence: TGTGCCAGCAGTGAGGGCGGACAGCCCCCCTACGAGCAGTACTTC. It translates to CASSEGGQPPYEQYF.

This clone was seen only once. The V call is TRBV10-2, the J call TRBJ1-2, with D possibly matching TRBD1 (5 bases). Germline CDR1 reads WSHSY; CDR2 reads SAAADI. The V end was cut by 4 bases, the J end by 5 bases, with 17 bases between. The CDR3 is 15 amino acids. CDR3 nucleotides: TGCGCCAGCAGTGCCGAGGGAGGGGTAGGGTATGGCTACACCTTC. Translation gives CASSAEGGVGYGYTF.

This sequence joins TRBV10-3 and TRBJ2-3; D not resolved. Germline CDR1 is ENHRY and CDR2 is SYGVKD. The CDR3 covers 12 residues. Between the trimmed V and J ends, which lost 6 bases and 0 bases, there was a span of 4 bases. The CDR3 reads CAISPSTDTQYF. The CDR3, as DNA: TGTGCCATCAGCCCTAGCACAGATACGCAGTATTTT.

The chain recombines TRBV5-1 with TRBJ2-1; D gene unclear. The V end was cut by 2 bases, the J end by 2 bases, with 5 bases between. This CDR3 has 13 residues. Germline assignment: CDR1 SGHRS and CDR2 YFSETQ. In DNA, the CDR3 is TGCGCCAGCAGCTTACAGACCTACAATGAGCAGTTCTTC. Translation gives CASSLQTYNEQFF.

This sequence joins TRBV2 and TRBJ2-7; 7 bases map to TRBD1. V was pared by 7 bases and J by 2 bases, with 8 bases of the junction left unmatched. Germline CDR1 is SNHLY and CDR2 is FYNNEI. The CDR3 runs 14 residues. For the CDR3, the DNA is TGTGCCAGCATGTATGGGCAGGGGGCCTACGAGCAGTACTTC. Translating it yields CASMYGQGAYEQYF.

V is TRBV19 and J is TRBJ2-1, with a possible D match to TRBD2 (5 bases). Per the germline V gene, CDR1 is LNHDA and CDR2 is SQIVND (reference sequence). The CDR3 is 14 residues long. Trimming left V 7 bases short and J 9 bases short, with 19 bases between. CDR3 in amino acids: CASKPDGVRSEQFF. The CDR3 DNA follows: TGTGCCAGTAAGCCCGACGGGGTACGGAGTGAGCAGTTCTTC.

This clone was counted once. The genes are TRBV12-3 or TRBV12-4 and TRBJ1-2; D is possibly TRBD1 (5 bases). Trimming removed 3 bases at V and 5 bases at J, with 10 bases between. The CDR3 spans 13 residues. CDR3 residues: CASSFLEGYGYTF. The CDR3 nucleotides are TGTGCCAGCAGTTTCTTGGAGGGGTATGGCTACACCTTC.